The 12 T cell receptor beta chains in this list originate from one sample, sequenced in a study of cytomegalovirus exposure and HLA in healthy donors. Both 60 Vbeta primers and 13 Jbeta primers went into the PCR. Using immunoSEQ multiplex PCR, the repertoire was profiled, and TCRdb retains in-frame clones only, with some absent. This sample has roughly 180,000 clones, with roughly 78% found just once. Input material: PBMCs. Receptors originate from a woman aged 50 to 60 in good health and CMV-seropositive.

The V gene is TRBV6-1, the J gene TRBJ1-5; 7 nucleotides align to TRBD1. Germline loops: CDR1 MNHNS, CDR2 SASEGT. J was trimmed by 7 bases and V by 6 bases; bases with no gene match: 12. The CDR3 contains 15 residues. CDR3 DNA: TGTGCCAGCAGCCCGAGGGAGACAGGGCTGCAGCCCCAGCATTTT. It translates to CASSPRETGLQPQHF.

The gene calls are TRBV7-2 and TRBJ1-5, with a weak D call TRBD1 (5 bases). From germline, CDR1 is SGHTA and CDR2 FQGNSA. The CDR3 has 17 residues. V lost 3 bases and J 0 bases, leaving 15 bases between the germline ends. The CDR3 protein is CASSLREGILSNQPQHF. As DNA, the CDR3 is TGTGCCAGCAGCTTGCGGGAGGGGATACTTAGCAATCAGCCCCAGCATTTT.

This chain connects TRBV30 to TRBJ1-2; 7 bases fit TRBD1. This CDR3 has 14 amino acids. V shed 1 base, J shed 4 bases, and the junction held 6 bases outside the gene matches. Germline V CDR1 and CDR2: GTSNPN, SVGIG (reference sequence). CDR3: CAWSATTGSYGYTF. The CDR3 DNA follows: TGTGCCTGGAGTGCGACGACAGGGAGCTATGGCTACACCTTC.

This clone was seen a handful of times. The chain is built from TRBV11-3 and TRBJ1-2, with D unclear. The length of the CDR3 is 14 residues. V was trimmed by 9 bases and J by 4 bases, leaving 18 bases between them. Germline assignment: CDR1 SGHNT and CDR2 YENEEA. CDR3 in DNA: TGTGCCAGTTCCCTAAGGGAGGGTAGCTATGGCTACACCTTC. Amino acids: CASSLREGSYGYTF.

This chain connects TRBV7-8 to TRBJ1-2, with D possibly being TRBD1 (5 bases). The CDR3 extends over 15 amino acids. Looked up from germline, CDR1 is SGHVS and CDR2 is FQNEAQ. Trimming cost V 4 bases and J 10 bases, with 22 bases left between them. DNA for the CDR3: TGTGCCAGCAGCTACATTCAGGGATATGTTTCGGACTACACCTTC. This sequence encodes CASSYIQGYVSDYTF.

The chain uses TRBV5-1 and TRBJ2-3, with a weak D call TRBD2 (7 bases). V lost 5 bases and J lost 2, with 27 bases in between. The germline V gene encodes CDR1 SGHRS and CDR2 YFSETQ. The CDR3 sequence is 19 residues long. CDR3 loop: CASSYIRDTRGGNTDTQYF. CDR3 sequence (DNA): TGCGCCAGCAGTTACATCCGGGACACTCGGGGAGGGAACACAGATACGCAGTATTTT.

A note on this clone: Other DNA sequences of this sample code for an identical CDR3. The chain employs TRBV7-8 and TRBJ1-5, with TRBD1 matching 10 bases. The germline V gene encodes CDR1 SGHVS and CDR2 FQNEAQ. V was clipped by 4 bases and J by 7 bases; unmatched bases: 7. The CDR3 extends over 15 amino acids. CDR3 coding DNA: TGTGCCAGCAGCTACCGGGACAGGGGATTCCAGCCCCAGCATTTT. Translating gives CASSYRDRGFQPQHF.

This clone was counted a few times. This chain joins TRBV14 and TRBJ2-1; D remains ambiguous. Trimming shortened V by 2 bases and J by 3 bases, and 11 bases separated the two germline ends. The germline V gene has CDR1 SGHDN and CDR2 FVKESK. The CDR3 spans 15 residues. This chain's CDR3 is CASSQLRLNYNEQFF. The CDR3 DNA follows: TGTGCCAGCAGCCAACTAAGACTGAACTACAATGAGCAGTTCTTC. Looking up the rest from reference TRBV14 and TRBJ2-1 gives the full variable domain: EAGVTQFPSHSVIEKGQTVTLRCDPISGHDNLYWYRRVMGKEIKFLLHFVKESKQDESGMPNNRFLAERTGGTYSTLKVQPAELEDSGVYFCASSQLRLNYNEQFFGPGTRLTVL.

This clone has just a few counts. The chain joins TRBV29-1 to TRBJ1-3; 9 bases align to TRBD1. The CDR3 is made up of 14 amino acids. Trimming at V came to 6 bases and at J to 14 bases, leaving 17 bases not matched to a gene. CDR1 is SQVTM, CDR2 ANQGSEA, per germline. The CDR3 loop is CSVSSQGGQGRLYF. The CDR3 DNA follows: TGCAGCGTCTCCTCTCAGGGGGGACAGGGACGATTATATTTT. The whole variable domain, remainder taken from reference TRBV29-1 and TRBJ1-3, is SAVISQKPSRDICQRGTSLTIQCQVDSQVTMMFWYRQQPGQSLTLIATANQGSEATYESGFVIDKFPISRPNLTFSTLTVSNMSPEDSSIYLCSVSSQGGQGRLYFGEGSWLTVV.

The rearrangement joins TRBV6-5 to TRBJ1-5, with D unresolved. V was pared by 7 bases and J by 0 bases, with 10 bases between. Germline CDR1 MNHEY, CDR2 SVGAGI. The CDR3 consists of 14 residues. CDR3 coding DNA: TGTGCCAGCAAACCGGGAAATAGCAATCAGCCCCAGCATTTT. This encodes CASKPGNSNQPQHF.

This rearrangement joins TRBV5-8 to TRBJ2-2, with 10 bases matching TRBD2. Germline values: CDR1 SGHTS, CDR2 YDEGEE. This CDR3 contains 16 residues. Germline trimming cut 1 base from V and 6 bases from J; bases unmatched to any gene: 6. The CDR3 region is CASSLRGGLAAGELFF. CDR3 coding DNA: TGTGCCAGCAGCTTGCGGGGTGGACTAGCGGCCGGGGAGCTGTTTTTT. Looking up the rest from reference TRBV5-8 and TRBJ2-2 gives the full variable domain: EAGVTQSPTHLIKTRGQQATLRCSPISGHTSVYWYQQALGLGLQFLLWYDEGEERNRGNFPPRFSGRQFPNYSSELNVNALELEDSALYLCASSLRGGLAAGELFFGEGSRLTVL.

This rearrangement joins TRBV10-3 to TRBJ1-4, with D unclear. Trimming removed 4 bases from V and 0 bases from J, with 6 bases in between. CDR1 ENHRY and CDR2 SYGVKD come from the germline V gene. The CDR3 consists of 14 residues. CDR3 protein: CAISARPTNEKLFF. The CDR3 nucleotides read TGTGCCATCAGTGCCAGGCCAACTAATGAAAAACTGTTTTTT.